The clone carrying this T cell receptor beta chain was recorded at least ten times. Its antigen remains unidentified. This CDR3 is built from 16 residues. The V gene's germline CDR1 is MNHEY and CDR2 SMNVEV (reference sequence). With 3 bases clipped from V and 13 bases from J, the junction kept 13 bases outside the gene matches. The sequenced patients had an expansion of CD8+CD57+ cells seen by flow cytometry. There were no patients without severe acquired aplastic anemia. No therapy was given to patients before blood sampling. This entry comes from a study of CD8+CD57+ T cells in acquired aplastic anemia. Whole-study findings and limits: Patients had around 30 CD8+ CDR3 sequences in common with controls (the shared set).

TCR beta VDJ and CDR3 profiling used genomic DNA as template. One entry per CDR3 protein results from TCRdb running MiXCR on the reads. The table includes approximately 200,000 distinct CDR3 sequences, almost 50% detected once. Sequenced input: sorted CD4+, CD8+, or CD8+CD57+ T cells (not recorded which) from PBMCs. The V call is TRBV27, the J call TRBJ1-6, with TRBD1 matching 9 bases. This clonotype was obtained from a human donor with aplastic anemia. The DNA for the CDR3 is TGTGCCAGCAGTTTCTCCCCCGGGACAGGGCATTTCCCCCTCCACTTT. As protein: CASSFSPGTGHFPLHF.